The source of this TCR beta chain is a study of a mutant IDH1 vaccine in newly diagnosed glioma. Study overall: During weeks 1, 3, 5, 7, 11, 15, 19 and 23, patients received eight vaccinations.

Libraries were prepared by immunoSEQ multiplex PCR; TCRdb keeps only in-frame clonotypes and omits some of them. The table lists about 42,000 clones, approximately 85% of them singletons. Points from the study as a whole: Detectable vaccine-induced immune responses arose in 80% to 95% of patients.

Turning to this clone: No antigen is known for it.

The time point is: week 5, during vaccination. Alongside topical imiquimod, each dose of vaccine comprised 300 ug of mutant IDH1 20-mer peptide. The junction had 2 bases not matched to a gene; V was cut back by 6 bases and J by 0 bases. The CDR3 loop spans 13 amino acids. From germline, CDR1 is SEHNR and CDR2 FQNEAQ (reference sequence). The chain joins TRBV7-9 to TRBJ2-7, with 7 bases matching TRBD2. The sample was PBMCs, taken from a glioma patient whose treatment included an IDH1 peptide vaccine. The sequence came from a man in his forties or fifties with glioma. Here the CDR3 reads CASSWGGSYEQYF. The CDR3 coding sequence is TGTGCCAGCAGTTGGGGGGGCTCCTACGAGCAGTACTTC.